The next 21 T cell receptor beta chains were all read from a single sample in a study of cytomegalovirus exposure and HLA in healthy donors. PCR primers comprised 60 Vbeta and 13 Jbeta primers. Only in-frame clones appear in the TCRdb table, and some are missing; sequencing was by immunoSEQ multiplex PCR. The sample carries 150,000 to 200,000 clones, around three quarters recorded once. Sequencing used PBMCs. These receptors were collected from a woman in her twenties or thirties in good health and CMV-seropositive.

This clone showed up just once. This chain uses TRBV19 with TRBJ2-7; TRBD2 matches 8 bases. The trim removed 3 bases at V and 2 bases at J, leaving 9 bases unmatched. The CDR3 covers 16 residues. The germline gives CDR1 LNHDA, CDR2 SQIVND (reference sequence). CDR3 residues: CASSIYRTSSTYEQYF. CDR3 DNA sequence: TGTGCCAGTAGTATCTATCGGACTAGCTCCACCTACGAGCAGTACTTC.

About this clone itself: An end of the junction differs from the germline gene, which may be a read error. This chain links TRBV4-1 with TRBJ2-4; 7 bases line up with TRBD1. The CDR3 has 14 amino acids. Germline-derived CDR1 and CDR2 are MGHRA and YSYEKL. The CDR3 sequence is CASSHVDASGTVSF. In nucleotides, the CDR3 is TGCGCCAGCAGCCACGTAGATGCCTCCGGGACAGTATCTTTC.

The chain joins TRBV7-9 to TRBJ1-5, with TRBD1 as a possible D gene (5 bases). This CDR3 is 15 amino acids long. Germline loops: CDR1 SEHNR, CDR2 FQNEAQ (reference sequence). The V and J ends lost 6 bases and 4 bases respectively, with 16 bases between them. The CDR3: CASSIAGGANQPQHF. Here the CDR3 DNA reads TGTGCCAGCAGTATCGCAGGAGGGGCTAATCAGCCCCAGCATTTT.

This clone was seen a handful of times. V usage is TRBV4-3 and J usage is TRBJ1-1; D unclear. The V gene lost 0 bases and the J gene lost 5 bases, with 16 bases spanning the gap. Germline V CDR1 and CDR2: LGHNA, YSLEER. The CDR3 covers 16 residues. This CDR3 reads CASSQDLVGPGTEAFF. DNA for the CDR3: TGCGCCAGCAGCCAAGATCTTGTGGGTCCGGGGACTGAAGCTTTCTTT.

CDR3 sequence (DNA): TGTGCCAGCAGCTTAGCCGGGACAGGGGGTTACGAGCAGTACTTC. Amino acid sequence: CASSLAGTGGYEQYF. The chain is built from TRBV28 and TRBJ2-7, with TRBD1 identical over 11 bases. Germline CDR1 and CDR2: MDHEN and SYDVKM. With V trimmed by 6 bases and J by 4 bases, 8 bases remained unmatched. The CDR3 length is 15 residues.

The rearrangement links TRBV6-1 to TRBJ1-5; no clear D. Germline values: CDR1 MNHNS, CDR2 SASEGT. This CDR3 region has 15 residues. Trimming shortened V by 4 bases and J by 2 bases, and 12 bases separated the two germline ends. In nucleotides, the CDR3 is TGTGCCAGCAGTGCCGTGGCCGCAGGCAATCAGCCCCAGCATTTT. Amino acids: CASSAVAAGNQPQHF.

This clone appeared once. This chain uses TRBV5-8 with TRBJ1-2; TRBD1 matches 10 bases. V shed 0 bases, J shed 4 bases, and the junction held 3 bases outside the gene matches. The CDR3 runs to 15 residues. CDR1 SGHTS and CDR2 YDEGEE come from the germline V gene. The CDR3 reads CASSLGTGGGYGYTF. CDR3 coding DNA: TGTGCCAGCAGCTTGGGGACAGGGGGAGGCTATGGCTACACCTTC.

The chain uses TRBV29-1 and TRBJ1-3; possible D gene TRBD1, 5 bases. This CDR3 contains 14 residues. V dropped 1 base and J dropped 4 bases, with 11 bases sitting between them. CDR1 is SQVTM and CDR2 is ANQGSEA in the germline V gene. CDR3 protein: CSVEGSGGGNTIYF. CDR3 sequence (DNA): TGCAGCGTTGAAGGTTCGGGGGGGGGAAACACCATATATTTT.

The rearrangement links TRBV6-5 to TRBJ2-7; TRBD2 might be the D (5 bases). The CDR3 is 12 amino acids. Trimming took 4 bases from V and 3 from J, leaving 7 bases between them. Germline CDR1 is MNHEY and CDR2 is SVGAGI. CDR3: CASSSGGYEQYF. Written as DNA, the CDR3 is TGTGCCAGCAGTTCCGGAGGCTACGAGCAGTACTTC.

This rearrangement joins TRBV5-1 to TRBJ1-1; 9 bases agree with TRBD1. The germline V gene encodes CDR1 SGHRS and CDR2 YFSETQ. The J segment lost 0 bases and the V segment lost 0 bases, leaving 6 bases of the junction unmatched. This CDR3 comprises 17 residues. The CDR3 DNA reads as TGCGCCAGCAGCTTGGTGGGGACAGGGCCCATGAACACTGAAGCTTTCTTT. It specifies CASSLVGTGPMNTEAFF.

V is TRBV11-2 and J is TRBJ1-1; a possible D gene is TRBD1 (5 bases). V was shortened by 3 bases and J by 0 bases, with 5 bases between the two germline ends. The CDR3 sequence is 13 residues long. CDR1 and CDR2 from the germline V gene are SGHAT and FQNNGV. CDR3: CASSLTVNTEAFF. CDR3 DNA sequence: TGTGCCAGCAGCTTGACAGTGAACACTGAAGCTTTCTTT.

This clone was detected a few times. The chain combines TRBV4-3 with TRBJ2-7; TRBD2 agrees at 8 bases. J gave up 5 bases and V 0 bases, and 12 bases lay outside the gene matches. The CDR3 is 17 amino acids. Germline V gene sequence: CDR1 LGHNA, CDR2 YSLEER. Here the CDR3 DNA reads TGCGCCAGCAGCCAAGACCCCCGGGGGGGGATTCGCGACGAGCAGTACTTC. It translates to CASSQDPRGGIRDEQYF.

The gene calls are TRBV7-6 and TRBJ2-7; 7 bases align to TRBD2. The germline V gene has CDR1 SGHVS and CDR2 FNYEAQ. Germline trimming cut 5 bases from V and 0 bases from J; bases unmatched to any gene: 7. There are 15 residues in the CDR3. CDR3 DNA sequence: TGTGCCAGCAGCCCGGGGGGAGCTAGCTCCTACGAGCAGTACTTC. Protein product: CASSPGGASSYEQYF.

The CDR3 spells CACPLGVGAISNQPQHF. The CDR3 DNA is TGTGCATGTCCCTTGGGAGTGGGTGCCATTAGCAATCAGCCCCAGCATTTT. This rearrangement joins TRBV7-2 to TRBJ1-5; D unresolved. CDR3 size: 17 residues. The germline V gene encodes CDR1 SGHTA and CDR2 FQGNSA. The complete variable domain, with remaining parts taken from reference TRBV7-2 and TRBJ1-5, reads GAGVSQSPSNKVTEKGKDVELRCDPISGHTALYWYRQSLGQGLEFLIYFQGNSAPDKSGLPSDRFSAERTGGSVSTLTIQRTQQEDSAVYLCACPLGVGAISNQPQHFGDGTRLSIL.

The CDR3 bases are TGCGCCAGCAGCACGGGACAGAGCGGCACAGAGCAGTACTTC. Its translation is CASSTGQSGTEQYF. The rearrangement links TRBV5-1 to TRBJ2-7; TRBD1 matches 7 bases. V dropped 4 bases and J dropped 7; count of bases not matched to a gene: 11. The CDR3 totals 14 residues. CDR1 and CDR2 from the germline V gene are SGHRS and YFSETQ.

This sequence joins TRBV7-2 and TRBJ1-5, with D perhaps TRBD1 (5 bases). V gave up 2 bases and J gave up 6 bases, with 11 bases separating them. The germline CDR1 and CDR2 sequences are SGHTA and FQGNSA. The CDR3 covers 14 residues. The CDR3 sequence is CASSLSGGGQPQHF. The DNA for the CDR3 is TGTGCCAGCAGCTTATCGGGGGGAGGTCAGCCCCAGCATTTT.

The V and J genes are TRBV2 and TRBJ1-2, with no clear D. The CDR3 runs to 13 residues. Looked up from germline, CDR1 is SNHLY and CDR2 is FYNNEI. V gave up 2 bases and J gave up 3 bases, with 7 bases separating them. Here the CDR3 DNA reads TGTGCCAGCAGTGAAAACCCGGACTATGGCTACACCTTC. It encodes CASSENPDYGYTF.

The chain recombines TRBV10-3 with TRBJ2-3; possibly TRBD2 for D (5 bases). Trimming pared 0 bases from V and 2 bases from J, leaving 9 bases between. This CDR3 is 15 amino acids long. The germline gives CDR1 ENHRY, CDR2 SYGVKD. The CDR3 loop reads CAISESSLATDTQYF. DNA of the CDR3: TGTGCCATCAGTGAGTCTAGCCTAGCCACAGATACGCAGTATTTT.

The V call is TRBV6-1, the J call TRBJ1-1; D not certain. The CDR3 is made up of 13 amino acids. Looked up from germline, CDR1 is MNHNS and CDR2 is SASEGT. V was trimmed by 7 bases and J by 0 bases, leaving 9 bases between them. In DNA, the CDR3 is TGTGCCAGCACAGACAACTTGAACACTGAAGCTTTCTTT. Encoded protein: CASTDNLNTEAFF.

This chain links TRBV6-4 with TRBJ1-2; D is perhaps TRBD1 (5 bases). CDR3 length: 14 residues. CDR1 MRHNA and CDR2 SNTAGT come from the germline V gene. V shed 2 bases and J shed 6 bases, with 13 bases lying between them. The DNA for the CDR3 is TGTGCCAGCAGTGACGGGCAGGGTGGTCATGGCTACACCTTC. This codes for CASSDGQGGHGYTF.

The CDR3 DNA reads TGTGCCAGCAGCCGAGACAGGGGGGAACAGCCCCAGCATTTT. Translating it yields CASSRDRGEQPQHF. This rearrangement joins TRBV6-5 to TRBJ1-5, with TRBD1 matching 9 bases. The CDR3 totals 14 residues. Germline lookup yields CDR1 MNHEY and CDR2 SVGAGI. Losses at the gene ends were 6 bases for V and 7 bases for J; bases not matched to a gene: 7.